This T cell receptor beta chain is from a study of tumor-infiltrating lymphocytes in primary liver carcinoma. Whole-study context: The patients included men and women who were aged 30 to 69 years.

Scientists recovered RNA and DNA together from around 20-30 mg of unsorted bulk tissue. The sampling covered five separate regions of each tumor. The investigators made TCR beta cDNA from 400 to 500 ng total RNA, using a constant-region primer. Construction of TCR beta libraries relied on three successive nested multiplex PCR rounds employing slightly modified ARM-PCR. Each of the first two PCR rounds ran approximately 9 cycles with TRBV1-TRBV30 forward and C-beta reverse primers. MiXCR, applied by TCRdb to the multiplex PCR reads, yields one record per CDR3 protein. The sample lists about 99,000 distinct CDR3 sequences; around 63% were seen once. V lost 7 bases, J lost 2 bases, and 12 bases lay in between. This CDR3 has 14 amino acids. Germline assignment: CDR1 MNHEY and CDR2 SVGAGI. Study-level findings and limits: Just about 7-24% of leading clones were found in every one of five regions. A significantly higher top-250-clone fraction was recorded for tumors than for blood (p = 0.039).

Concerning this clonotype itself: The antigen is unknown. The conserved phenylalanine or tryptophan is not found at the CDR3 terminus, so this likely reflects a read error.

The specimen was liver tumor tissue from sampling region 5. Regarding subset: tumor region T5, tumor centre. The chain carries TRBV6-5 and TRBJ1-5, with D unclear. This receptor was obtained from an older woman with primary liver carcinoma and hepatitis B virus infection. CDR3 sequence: CASNSRGGNQPQHL. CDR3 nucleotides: TGTGCCAGCAATTCCCGGGGAGGCAATCAGCCCCAGCATCTT.